Following are 10 T cell receptor beta chains from one sample sequenced in a study of T cell clusters in autoimmune cytopenias (dated by TCRdb to about 2019). The sequencing machine was an Illumina MiSeq. Multiplex PCR with a touch-down protocol amplified TRB rearrangements, with the TRB-A and TRB-B primer pools combined in a single tube. TCRdb reprocessed the reads, reporting each CDR3 protein sequence once and no DNA. The table kept for this sample lists roughly 7,000 distinct CDR3 sequences. The biggest ten clones account for under 30% of the sample. TRB amplification used approximately 0.25 ug of peripheral blood genomic DNA, approximately 41,000 genome equivalents, per sample. The sequenced sample was peripheral blood. All receptors come from a human donor with an autoimmune cytopenia or autoimmune hepatitis (not recorded which).

This clonotype is called medium-sized (0.01 to 0.1%) based on its frequency. This chain joins TRBV30 and TRBJ1-2. This CDR3 is built from 15 residues. Germline V gene data show CDR1 as GTSNPN and CDR2 as SVGIG (reference sequence). CDR3 residues: CAWSVIVGGQDGYTF.

J is TRBJ1-2 and V is TRBV5-1; the D gene TCRdb calls, TRBD1, cannot be checked with no DNA. The CDR3 totals 14 residues. CDR1 and CDR2 from the germline V gene are SGHRS and YFSETQ. CDR3 sequence: CASGPTGGSSGYTF.

By frequency, this clonotype is medium-sized. This sequence joins TRBV5-4 and TRBJ2-3; the D call from TCRdb, TRBD2, cannot be confirmed without DNA. Per the germline V gene, CDR1 is SGHNT and CDR2 is YYREEE (reference sequence). The CDR3 covers 15 residues. The CDR3 here is CASSLGLADQDTQYF.

Frequency places this clonotype as medium-sized (0.01 to 0.1%). The chain's CDR3 is CASSPPSAGPVYNEQFF. J is TRBJ2-1 and V is TRBV27; TCRdb outputs TRBD1, but without DNA this stays unchecked. Germline CDR1 is MNHEY and CDR2 is SMNVEV (reference sequence). The CDR3 has 17 amino acids.

This chain connects TRBV27 to TRBJ2-5; TCRdb names TRBD1, which stays unverified in the absence of DNA. CDR1 MNHEY and CDR2 SMNVEV come from the germline V gene (reference sequence). This CDR3 has 16 amino acids. The CDR3 region is CASSTRTGERSETQYF.

This chain joins TRBV19 and TRBJ1-1. Germline CDR1 and CDR2: LNHDA and SQIVND (reference sequence). The CDR3 runs to 13 residues. The CDR3 sequence: CASSWGPNTEAFF. The full variable domain, rest sourced from reference TRBV19 and TRBJ1-1, is DGGITQSPKYLFRKEGQNVTLSCEQNLNHDAMYWYRQDPGQGLRLIYYSQIVNDFQKGDIAEGYSVSREKKESFPLTVTSAQKNPTAFYLCASSWGPNTEAFFGQGTRLTVV.

This clonotype is called medium-sized (0.01 to 0.1%) based on its frequency. The gene calls are TRBV12-3 or TRBV12-4 and TRBJ1-5; the TCRdb D gene call, TRBD1, has no DNA to confirm it. The length of the CDR3 is 15 residues. The CDR3 region is CASSPGQGLNQPQHF.

In terms of frequency, this clonotype is medium-sized (0.01 to 0.1%). The V gene is TRBV6-5, the J gene TRBJ2-2; checking the TCRdb D call of TRBD1 is not possible without DNA. The germline V gene has CDR1 MNHEY and CDR2 SVGAGI. The CDR3 is 16 residues long. The CDR3 sequence: CASSYSGTTGTGELFF.

The chain couples TRBV27 to TRBJ2-7; the TRBD1 assignment by TCRdb is unverifiable without DNA. The germline gives CDR1 MNHEY, CDR2 SMNVEV (reference sequence). The CDR3 runs to 17 residues. This chain's CDR3 is CASSLIYSGTVSYEQYF.

The chain uses TRBV20-1 and TRBJ1-1; as DNA is missing, the TRBD1 call by TCRdb cannot be tested. Looked up from germline, CDR1 is DFQATT and CDR2 is SNEGSKA (reference sequence). This CDR3 comprises 14 residues. CDR3 amino acids: CSAANRGRSTEAFF.